The T cell receptor (beta chain) under discussion was sequenced for a study of blood T cell repertoires in COVID-19 (TCRdb year 2020). About the full investigation: Samples covering the acute and convalescent phases of COVID-19 were provided by collaborators in the United States, Italy and Spain. A de-identified subject ID, COVID-19 status, age in years and sex were almost always included in the sample metadata. The repertoires were released in a freely available public database intended as a resource for research on the immune response to SARS-CoV-2. The samples were drawn from two sources: the first 160 participants of the ongoing ImmuneRACE study, and 950 to 1,500 subjects contributed by 6 global collaborators. The material from the prospective study consisted of cDNA or gDNA derived from T cells, B-cell-depleted T cells, or PBMCs. The dataset comprised deeply sampled blood TCRbeta repertoires from subjects exposed to, actively infected with, or recovered from COVID-19. Where available, HLA class I and class II types were obtained from metadata supplied by the sample provider rather than from assay-based typing.

The collaborating institutions used their own protocols to collect whole blood in K2EDTA tubes. For TCRbeta analysis, collaborators shipped samples as frozen whole blood, isolated PBMCs, or DNA extracted from either of those sample types. As for this clone: The antigen this receptor binds is unknown. Base qualities are not at hand, and no much larger clone is one base apart.

What the study reported, not specific to this receptor: The amount of clinical and demographic metadata varied by source and participant and was provided uncurated.

TCRbeta CDR3 regions were amplified from genomic DNA by means of the immunoSEQ Assay, a bias-controlled multiplex PCR. The study's own analysis went as follows. The number of nucleated cells in each sample was estimated by amplification of reference gene primers within the assay. Sequence reads were collapsed and filtered to measure the absolute abundance of every unique TCRbeta CDR3 rearrangement. Productive Simpson clonality was computed per sample as the square root of Simpson's diversity index over productive rearrangements. TCRdb took over this immuneACCESS table, retaining in-frame rearrangements with V and J assigned. Such tables are incomplete; in checked studies, under half of the missing clones stem from an unresolved V gene, and the remainder is unexplained. V, J and clone size are taken as reported in that table, and D and trimming were inferred from the DNA itself. The sample table holds 100,000 to 150,000 clones, of which approximately 84% were seen once. The ten largest clones add up to 15% to 20% of the sample.

CDR1 and CDR2, per the germline V gene (reference sequence), are LGHDT and YNNKEL. V loses 3 bases of germline sequence and J loses 2 bases, and the interval between the two ends is 11 bases. The CDR3 covers 15 residues, taking in both the cysteine and the phenylalanine. This entry keeps only the CDR3 DNA: 45 bases, framed from base 1. The TCR was taken from a woman older than 75 with acute or convalescent COVID-19. The sequenced sample was peripheral blood. This sequence uses TRBV3-1 (or the pseudogene TRBV3-2) and TRBJ1-3; confidence is insufficient to name the D gene. The CDR3 is CASSHARPAGNTIYF. At the DNA level, the sequence is TGTGCCAGCAGCCATGCCCGCCCGGCTGGAAACACCATATATTTT.